Below are 13 T cell receptor beta chains sequenced from a single sample in a study of T cell repertoires in cytomegalovirus infection. These TCRs' antigens remain unknown. TCRdb re-called the reads with MiXCR, one entry per CDR3 protein. The table has around 500,000 distinct CDR3 sequences, roughly 42% seen once. Specimen: cultured PBMCs, collected from culture after CMV antigen stimulation. The receptors here all came from a human donor in good health (CMV status not recorded). Some clones in this sample may be carry-over from other donors' samples.

This clonotype showed up just a few times. The chain carries TRBV7-6 and TRBJ2-7; D remains ambiguous. With 0 bases removed from V and 2 bases from J, the gap between germline ends came to 11 bases. The CDR3 runs to 15 residues. Germline CDR1 and CDR2: SGHVS and FNYEAQ. Here the CDR3 reads CASSLAPNEPYEQYF. CDR3 DNA sequence: TGTGCCAGCAGCTTAGCGCCCAACGAGCCCTACGAGCAGTACTTC.

This clonotype was observed many times. J is TRBJ1-1 and V is TRBV7-2; D ambiguous. CDR3 length: 14 residues. In germline, CDR1 is SGHTA, CDR2 FQGNSA. Deletions cut 5 bases from V and 1 base from J, with 11 bases between. CDR3 sequence (DNA): TGTGCCAGCAGCCTGGACTGGGGGAACACTGAAGCTTTCTTT. It codes for CASSLDWGNTEAFF.

CDR3: CASSAPGLEQYF. DNA for the CDR3: TGTGCCAGCAGCGCCCCGGGACTGGAGCAGTACTTC. The chain recombines TRBV11-2 with TRBJ2-7; the D gene is possibly TRBD2 (6 bases). V was shortened by 5 bases and J by 7 bases, with 12 bases between the two germline ends. The CDR3 is made up of 12 amino acids. Germline V gene data show CDR1 as SGHAT and CDR2 as FQNNGV.

There are many counts of this clonotype. This sequence joins TRBV4-3 and TRBJ2-2; 10 bases are shared with TRBD2. This CDR3 spans 16 amino acids. V was clipped by 0 bases and J by 10 bases; unmatched bases: 8. The V gene's germline CDR1 is LGHNA and CDR2 YSLEER. CDR3 nucleotides: TGCGCCAGCAGCCAAGATCCCCTAGCGGGAGTATCGGAGCTGTTTTTT. This gives the protein CASSQDPLAGVSELFF.

J is TRBJ2-1 and V is TRBV27; 8 bases map to TRBD2. Germline values: CDR1 MNHEY, CDR2 SMNVEV (reference sequence). This CDR3 has 14 amino acids. J lost 15 bases, V lost 5 bases, and 15 bases had no gene match. The DNA of the CDR3 is TGTGCCAGCAGTGTAGGAGGACGGGGGACTAGTCCGTTCTTC. Its protein is CASSVGGRGTSPFF.

This clonotype was found a few times. The gene calls are TRBV6-1 and TRBJ2-1, with 13 bases lining up with TRBD2. The CDR3 loop spans 21 amino acids. Looked up from germline, CDR1 is MNHNS and CDR2 is SASEGT. V lost 3 bases, J lost 0 bases, and 14 bases stayed unmatched. CDR3 amino acids: CASSDLGGLAGFFNSYNEQFF. CDR3 DNA sequence: TGTGCCAGCAGTGACTTGGGGGGACTAGCGGGATTCTTCAACTCCTACAATGAGCAGTTCTTC.

The chain has TRBV6-8 and TRBJ1-1, with D possibly TRBD1 on 5 matching bases. CDR3 length: 15 residues. Germline V CDR1 and CDR2: MNHGY, SAAAGT. V lost 6 bases and J 6 bases, leaving 20 bases between the germline ends. DNA for the CDR3: TGTGCCAGCAGCCCGGGACCGTCGAGACTTCCTGAAGCTTTCTTT. Its translation: CASSPGPSRLPEAFF.

This clonotype was counted only a few times. The chain combines TRBV28 with TRBJ2-5; TRBD2 might be the D (6 bases). V lost 4 bases and J lost 2, with 17 bases in between. CDR3 length equals 16 residues. Germline V gene data show CDR1 as MDHEN and CDR2 as SYDVKM. The CDR3 protein is CASSSVGGRSQETQYF. DNA of the CDR3: TGTGCCAGCAGTTCGGTAGGAGGGAGATCGCAAGAGACCCAGTACTTC.

CDR3 nucleotide sequence: TGTGCCAGCAGTCCCCACAGGGAGGTCAAAAACATTCAGTACTTC. This sequence encodes CASSPHREVKNIQYF. V gene TRBV12-3 or TRBV12-4 combines with J gene TRBJ2-4; the D gene could be TRBD1 or TRBD2 (6 bases each). The CDR3 loop spans 15 amino acids. V was trimmed by 5 bases and J by 3 bases, leaving 14 bases between them.

This clonotype has a handful of counts. The genes are TRBV6-2 or TRBV6-3 and TRBJ2-1, with 11 positions matching TRBD2. J was trimmed by 8 bases and V by 6 bases; bases with no gene match: 6. Germline V gene data show CDR1 as MNHEY and CDR2 as SVGEGT. The length of the CDR3 is 14 residues. This CDR3 is CASRRIAGGDEQFF. The DNA of the CDR3 is TGTGCCAGCAGACGCATAGCGGGGGGGGATGAGCAGTTCTTC.

The rearrangement links TRBV7-8 to TRBJ2-1; the D is unclear. Between the trimmed V and J ends, which lost 1 base and 9 bases, there was a span of 10 bases. The length of the CDR3 is 13 residues. Germline CDR1 is SGHVS and CDR2 is FQNEAQ. CDR3 amino acids: CASSLGARPEQFF. In DNA, the CDR3 is TGTGCCAGCAGCTTAGGGGCTAGACCTGAGCAGTTCTTC. The full variable domain, with the rest looked up from reference TRBV7-8 and TRBJ2-1, is GAGVSQSPRYKVAKRGQDVALRCDPISGHVSLFWYQQALGQGPEFLTYFQNEAQLDKSGLPSDRFFAERPEGSVSTLKIQRTQQEDSAVYLCASSLGARPEQFFGPGTRLTVL.

This clonotype was seen a handful of times. The rearrangement uses TRBV29-1 and TRBJ2-3; tentatively, D is TRBD2 (6 bases). The CDR3 loop spans 16 amino acids. CDR1 SQVTM and CDR2 ANQGSEA come from the germline V gene. V was trimmed by 1 base and J by 6 bases, leaving 20 bases between them. The CDR3 is CSVEVLPIGGRDTQYF. As DNA, the CDR3 is TGCAGCGTTGAAGTCCTACCCATCGGGGGAAGGGATACGCAGTATTTT.

A few counts support this clonotype. The chain joins TRBV7-9 to TRBJ2-7, with D perhaps assigned TRBD1 or TRBD2 (5 bases each). This CDR3 has 13 residues. In germline, CDR1 is SEHNR, CDR2 FQNEAQ (reference sequence). V shed 9 bases and J shed 2 bases, with 14 bases lying between them. For the CDR3, the DNA is TGTGCCAGTCTAGGGCTGGGGGCCTACGAGCAGTACTTC. It codes for CASLGLGAYEQYF.